The TCR beta chain under discussion was sequenced for a study of Ad26.COV2.S vaccination and SARS-CoV-2 variants. Study conclusions and caveats: Substantial breadth in spike-specific CD8+ and CD4+ T cell responses was reportedly seen after vaccination.

V was clipped by 5 bases and J by 6 bases; unmatched bases: 11. Germline CDR1 is MNHEY and CDR2 is SVGEGT. CDR3 size: 15 residues. TCRdb's table, derived via immunoSEQ multiplex PCR, lists solely in-frame clones and lacks some. Here the sample spans approximately 480,000 clones, 87% being singletons. Treatment given: around 19 received Ad26.COV2.S at low or high dose, single or two shots; roughly 5 received placebo; per-sample allocation not given. Samples were taken on day 63 after the first vaccine or placebo injection. This clone was counted many times. Its target is unknown. The receptor's source is a person aged 18-65 years who received the Ad26.COV2.S COVID-19 vaccine or a placebo. V usage is TRBV6-2 or TRBV6-3 and J usage is TRBJ2-5; 8 nucleotides align to TRBD2. The material sequenced was peripheral blood, taken in a trial of Ad26.COV2.S vaccine versus placebo. Here the CDR3 reads CASSPGGRPTKTQYF. The CDR3 region has the DNA TGTGCCAGCAGTCCAGGCGGGAGGCCAACAAAGACCCAGTACTTC.